A selection of T cell receptor beta chains follows, all from one sample in a study of T cells in Graves' hyperthyroidism and ophthalmopathy. Using its own MiXCR run on the multiplex PCR reads, TCRdb lists one record per CDR3 protein. The sample holds around 200,000 distinct CDR3 sequences, around 19% seen once. The sequenced material came from blood. These receptors originate from a man in his forties with Graves' hyperthyroidism. The CDR3 runs from the conserved cysteine through the conserved F or W. The D gene is left open where the match is weak. Size tells how often a clone was seen (once, few, many) or the class of an expanded clone, and some rows leave it out.

TRBJ2-1 | many | NA | TRBV30 | TGTGCGGGGCGGGGACAGCCTCCATGGCAGTTCTTC | CAGRGQPPWQFF
TRBJ2-5 | NA | TRBD1 | TRBV18 | TGTGCCAGCTCACCACCGCTCAGGGGGCTCGGAGAGACCCAGTACTTC | CASSPPLRGLGETQYF
TRBJ2-3 | many | NA | TRBV2 | TGTGCCACCTCAGGGGTACGGACAGATACGCAGTATTTT | CATSGVRTDTQYF
TRBJ2-7 | many | TRBD1 | TRBV6-2/TRBV6-3 | TGTGCCAGCAGTCTCCCAGACAGGGTCCGCAACGAGCAGTACTTC | CASSLPDRVRNEQYF
TRBJ2-5 | many | NA | TRBV7-2 | TGTGCCAGCAGCTTCCTCCGACTAGGGGAGACCCAGTACTTC | CASSFLRLGETQYF
TRBJ2-3 | many | NA | TRBV28 | TGTGCCAGCATACCCGGGGAGGTTAACCCCACAGATACGCAGTATTTT | CASIPGEVNPTDTQYF
TRBJ1-6 | many | NA | TRBV7-2 | TGTGCCAGCAGCTTAGAGGTGGGTCGAAATTCACCCCTCCACTTT | CASSLEVGRNSPLHF
TRBJ2-3 | NA | TRBD2 | TRBV7-9 | TGTGCCAGCAGCCGACTAGCGGGGTCCCTCTTCACAGATACGCAGTATTTT | CASSRLAGSLFTDTQYF
TRBJ2-3 | few | NA | TRBV14 | TGTGCCAGCAGCCTCCTCCGGGACTCTGCCACAGATACGCAGTATTTT | CASSLLRDSATDTQYF
TRBJ1-3 | many | NA | TRBV11-2 | TGTGCCAGCAAACCTACTCGGGCTGGAAACACCATATATTTT | CASKPTRAGNTIYF
TRBJ1-1 | NA | NA | TRBV20-1 | TGCAGTGCTTCACAGGGGAACACTGAAGCTTTCTTT | CSASQGNTEAFF
TRBJ2-1 | NA | NA | TRBV6-1 | TGTGCCAGCATCCGAGGGGGAGACGAGCAGTTCTTC | CASIRGGDEQFF
TRBJ1-5 | many | NA | TRBV20-1 | TGCAGTGCTAGGGGGATTGTCAATCAGCCCCAGCATTTT | CSARGIVNQPQHF
TRBJ2-1 | many | NA | TRBV2 | TGTGCCAGCAGTGAAGGCAGGGTCGTATATGAGCAGTTCTTC | CASSEGRVVYEQFF
TRBJ1-4 | NA | NA | TRBV29-1 | TGCAGCGCCGGGAAGCATGGGACGGATGAAAAACTGTTTTTT | CSAGKHGTDEKLFF